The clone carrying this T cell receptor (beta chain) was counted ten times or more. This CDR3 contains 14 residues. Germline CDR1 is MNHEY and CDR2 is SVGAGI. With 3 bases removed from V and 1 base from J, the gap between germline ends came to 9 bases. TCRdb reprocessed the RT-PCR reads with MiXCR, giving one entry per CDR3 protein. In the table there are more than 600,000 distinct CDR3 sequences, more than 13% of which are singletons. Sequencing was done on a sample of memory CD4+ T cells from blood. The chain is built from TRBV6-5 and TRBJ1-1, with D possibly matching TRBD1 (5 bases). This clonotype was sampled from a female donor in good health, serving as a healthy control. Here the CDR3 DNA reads TGTGCCAGCAGTTATTGGGGGTCGAACACTGAAGCTTTCTTT. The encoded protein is CASSYWGSNTEAFF.